One and the same sample provided the 18 T cell receptor beta chains below, sequenced in a study of blood T cell repertoires in COVID-19. The protocol was immunoSEQ multiplex PCR, while the TCRdb copy is restricted to in-frame clones and leaves out a portion. The sample has 20,000 to 30,000 clones; around 92% are singletons. The sample comprised peripheral blood. The receptors were gathered from a human donor in a cohort sampled during active COVID-19.

The chain has TRBV5-1 and TRBJ1-4; 12 bases line up with TRBD1. Trimming removed 2 bases from V and 8 bases from J; junction bases left unmatched: 1. The CDR3 has 14 residues. Germline V gene sequence: CDR1 SGHRS, CDR2 YFSETQ. Here the CDR3 DNA reads TGCGCCAGCAGCTTTGGGACAGGGGGCGAAAAACTGTTTTTT. It encodes CASSFGTGGEKLFF.

This chain joins TRBV15 and TRBJ2-3; unclear D gene. This CDR3 is 16 amino acids long. Germline CDR1 is LNHNV and CDR2 is YYDKDF (reference sequence). Trimming stripped 3 bases from V and 3 bases from J, with 16 bases between. The CDR3 is CATSRGIWVQTDTQYF. CDR3 in DNA: TGTGCCACCAGCAGGGGCATTTGGGTTCAGACAGATACGCAGTATTTT.

This sequence joins TRBV6-6 and TRBJ1-5; tentative D call: TRBD1 (5 bases). The CDR3 is 14 residues long. V was pared by 0 bases and J by 6 bases, with 9 bases between. Germline values: CDR1 MNHNY, CDR2 SVGAGI (reference sequence). The CDR3 coding sequence is TGTGCCAGCAGTTACTCGGGCAGGGTTCAGCCCCAGCATTTT. Amino acids: CASSYSGRVQPQHF.

The chain has TRBV12-3 or TRBV12-4 and TRBJ2-5, with 9 bases fitting TRBD1. Germline trimming cut 7 bases from V and 3 bases from J; bases unmatched to any gene: 3. The CDR3 consists of 13 residues. The CDR3 loop reads CASNRDREETQYF. The CDR3 DNA follows: TGTGCCAGCAACCGGGACAGGGAAGAGACCCAGTACTTC.

The chain carries TRBV14 and TRBJ1-4; possible D gene TRBD1, 6 bases. V gave up 3 bases and J gave up 7 bases, with 15 bases separating them. The germline CDR1 and CDR2 sequences are SGHDN and FVKESK. The CDR3 extends over 15 amino acids. CDR3 coding DNA: TGTGCCAGCAGCCATGCGTACAGGGAGAGTGAAAAACTGTTTTTT. Its translation is CASSHAYRESEKLFF.

The chain employs TRBV3-1 (or the pseudogene TRBV3-2) and TRBJ1-2, with TRBD1 identical over 7 bases. The germline CDR1 and CDR2 sequences are LGHDT and YNNKEL (reference sequence). The CDR3 consists of 15 residues. With 7 bases clipped from V and 8 bases from J, the junction kept 16 bases outside the gene matches. This CDR3 is CASNTRQGVGGGYTF. The CDR3 coding sequence is TGTGCCAGCAATACCAGACAGGGTGTAGGAGGGGGCTACACCTTC.

The V gene is TRBV5-1, the J gene TRBJ2-7, with 8 bases lining up with TRBD2. Germline lookup yields CDR1 SGHRS and CDR2 YFSETQ. V was clipped by 3 bases and J by 0 bases; unmatched bases: 2. This CDR3 has 14 amino acids. The CDR3 reads CASSSGGGSYEQYF. CDR3 nucleotide sequence: TGCGCCAGCAGCTCCGGGGGGGGCTCCTACGAGCAGTACTTC.

This chain uses TRBV6-5 with TRBJ2-7, with 10 bases that match TRBD1. Germline lookup yields CDR1 MNHEY and CDR2 SVGAGI. CDR3 length equals 15 residues. Germline trimming cut 1 base from V and 6 bases from J; bases unmatched to any gene: 6. The CDR3 nucleotides are TGTGCCAGCAGTTACTTTGGGACAGGGGACTCCGAGCAGTACTTC. It codes for CASSYFGTGDSEQYF.

The chain links TRBV11-3 to TRBJ2-2; 7 bases match TRBD1. The CDR3 has 15 amino acids. Germline CDR1 is SGHNT and CDR2 is YENEEA. V lost 5 bases and J lost 1; bases outside the gene matches: 4. The CDR3 loop is CASSHRTGNTGELFF. The CDR3, as DNA: TGTGCCAGCAGCCATCGGACAGGGAACACCGGGGAGCTGTTTTTT.

The chain is built from TRBV5-1 and TRBJ2-7; D is unresolved. The CDR3 has 15 amino acids. The germline V gene has CDR1 SGHRS and CDR2 YFSETQ. The V end was cut by 0 bases, the J end by 3 bases, with 13 bases between. CDR3 sequence reads: CASSLETVTFYEQYF. Here the CDR3 DNA reads TGCGCCAGCAGCTTGGAAACAGTAACTTTCTACGAGCAGTACTTC.

This clone was seen only once. J is TRBJ1-5 and V is TRBV12-3 or TRBV12-4; possible D gene TRBD1, 5 bases. The CDR3 runs to 13 residues. Trimming took off 6 bases at V and 5 bases at J, with 11 bases between the two ends. CDR3 amino acids: CASSTDSHQPQHF. CDR3 in DNA: TGTGCCAGCAGCACCGACAGTCATCAGCCCCAGCATTTT.

The CDR3 region has the DNA TGTGCCAGCAGTCCCACAGGGGGCAATCAGCCCCAGCATTTT. Its translation: CASSPTGGNQPQHF. V and J are TRBV27 and TRBJ1-5, with 7 bases lining up with TRBD1. J gave up 2 bases and V 5 bases, and 3 bases lay outside the gene matches. This CDR3 contains 14 residues. Per the germline V gene, CDR1 is MNHEY and CDR2 is SMNVEV (reference sequence).

This chain connects TRBV9 to TRBJ2-3, with 15 nucleotides matching TRBD2. V lost 4 bases and J lost 4; bases outside the gene matches: 4. The CDR3 loop spans 16 amino acids. The germline V gene encodes CDR1 SGDLS and CDR2 YYNGEE. CDR3 nucleotide sequence: TGTGCCAGCAGCCGGACTAGCGGGGGGGCCGCAGATACGCAGTATTTT. Its protein is CASSRTSGGAADTQYF.

The genes are TRBV2 and TRBJ1-2; no clear D. This CDR3 has 11 residues. V lost 4 bases, J lost 7 bases, and 7 bases lay in between. Germline V gene data show CDR1 as SNHLY and CDR2 as FYNNEI. The CDR3 sequence: CASSVYLGYTF. Here the CDR3 DNA reads TGTGCCAGCAGTGTCTATCTTGGCTACACCTTC.

This chain links TRBV7-2 with TRBJ2-2; TRBD2 aligns across 7 bases. This CDR3 has 15 residues. V trimming: 6 bases; J trimming: 3 bases; junction bases outside the gene matches: 7. Germline-derived CDR1 and CDR2 are SGHTA and FQGNSA. CDR3: CASRLTSGDTGELFF. In nucleotides, the CDR3 is TGTGCCAGCAGGCTAACCAGCGGGGACACCGGGGAGCTGTTTTTT.

The chain joins TRBV3-1 (or the pseudogene TRBV3-2) to TRBJ2-3; D remains unclear. CDR1 is LGHDT and CDR2 is YNNKEL in the germline V gene (reference sequence). The CDR3 covers 16 residues. Between the trimmed V and J ends, which lost 3 bases and 0 bases, there was a span of 13 bases. CDR3 region: CASSQTSIASTDTQYF. The CDR3 bases are TGTGCCAGCAGCCAGACTTCAATAGCTAGCACAGATACGCAGTATTTT.

J is TRBJ1-2 and V is TRBV6-5; TRBD1 aligns across 7 bases. Germline V gene lookup returns CDR1 MNHEY and CDR2 SVGAGI. The CDR3 is 12 amino acids. Here the CDR3 DNA reads TGTGGAGTCATAGGACAGGTCTATGGCTACACCTTC. Its protein product is CGVIGQVYGYTF.

This sequence joins TRBV28 and TRBJ2-5, with 10 bases aligning to TRBD2. The CDR3 runs 15 residues. In germline, CDR1 is MDHEN, CDR2 SYDVKM. The V and J ends lost 8 bases and 0 bases, in that order; junction bases with no gene match: 6. As DNA, the CDR3 is TGTGCCAGCGGGATACTAGCGGGGTACCAAGAGACCCAGTACTTC. Its translation: CASGILAGYQETQYF.